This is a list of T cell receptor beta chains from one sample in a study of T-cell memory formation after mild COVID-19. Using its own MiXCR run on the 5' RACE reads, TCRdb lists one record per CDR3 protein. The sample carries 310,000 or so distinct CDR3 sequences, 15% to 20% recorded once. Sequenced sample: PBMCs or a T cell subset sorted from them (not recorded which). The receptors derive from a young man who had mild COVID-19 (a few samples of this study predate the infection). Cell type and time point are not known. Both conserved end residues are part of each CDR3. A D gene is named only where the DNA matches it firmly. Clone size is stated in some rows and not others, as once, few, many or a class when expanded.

TGCAGTGCTAGAGAAAGGCCCAAATCATCCGGCTACACCTTC	CSARERPKSSGYTF	few	TRBV20-1	.	TRBJ1-2
TGCAGTGCTAGAGATTGGGCAGCACTCTATACGCAGTATTTT	CSARDWAALYTQYF	.	TRBV20-1	.	TRBJ2-3
TGTGCCAGCAGCCACCTGGGGCGCCAAGAGACCCAGTACTTC	CASSHLGRQETQYF	.	TRBV12-3/TRBV12-4	.	TRBJ2-5
TGTGCCAGCAGCGTAGACATCACGTACACCGGGGAGCTGTTTTTT	CASSVDITYTGELFF	few	TRBV9	.	TRBJ2-2
TGTGCCAGCAGTTACTTTTCACAGGGGTACGAGCAGTACTTC	CASSYFSQGYEQYF	few	TRBV6-5	TRBD1	TRBJ2-7
TGTGCCAGCAGCCGGGGTGAGGCGAACACCGGGGAGCTGTTTTTT	CASSRGEANTGELFF	many	TRBV3-1	.	TRBJ2-2
TGTGCCAGCAGCCAGGATCCTGGTGTTCAGCCCCAGCATTTT	CASSQDPGVQPQHF	few	TRBV3-1	.	TRBJ1-5
TGCGCCAGCAGCCCGGGAGGATACTCCTACGAGCAGTACTTC	CASSPGGYSYEQYF	few	TRBV4-3	TRBD2	TRBJ2-7
TGTGCCTGGACCCGCGTCACAGATACGCAGTATTTT	CAWTRVTDTQYF	.	TRBV30	.	TRBJ2-3
TGTGCCAGCAGGTACTCGGACAGCTATGGGGCCAACGTCCTGACTTTC	CASRYSDSYGANVLTF	.	TRBV4-2	.	TRBJ2-6
TGTGCCATCAGTGAGCTGAGGAATGGCTACACCTTC	CAISELRNGYTF	.	TRBV10-3	.	TRBJ1-2
TGCGCCAGCAGCCAAGATTCGCGGGGCAACTATGGCTACACCTTC	CASSQDSRGNYGYTF	few	TRBV4-3	.	TRBJ1-2
TGTGCCAGTACGAAGGGGTACCGTGGTGGCTACACCTTC	CASTKGYRGGYTF	.	TRBV19	.	TRBJ1-2
TGTGCCAGCAGCTTAGCCGAGCGGGTCGGCTACACCTTC	CASSLAERVGYTF	few	TRBV11-2	.	TRBJ1-2
TGTGCCAGCAGTTTTATCCATTCACCCCTCCACTTT	CASSFIHSPLHF	many	TRBV12-3/TRBV12-4	.	TRBJ1-6
TGCGCCAGCAGCCAAGCAGGGGCTGGTGGAAACACCATATATTTT	CASSQAGAGGNTIYF	few	TRBV4-3	.	TRBJ1-3
TGTGCCAGCAGCTCCAGACTAGCGGGGGCCGAGACCCAGTACTTC	CASSSRLAGAETQYF	few	TRBV9	TRBD2	TRBJ2-5
TGTGCCAGCTCACCACAAGGTTCAGATACGCAGTATTTT	CASSPQGSDTQYF	few	TRBV18	.	TRBJ2-3
TGCGCCAGCAGGACAGGCTCCCTATCCAACTATGGCTACACCTTC	CASRTGSLSNYGYTF	few	TRBV5-1	.	TRBJ1-2
TGCGCCAGCAGCCAAGGGACAGATAACACCATATATTTT	CASSQGTDNTIYF	.	TRBV4-1	.	TRBJ1-3
TGTGCCAGCACCACAGGGTCCTACGAGCAGTACTTC	CASTTGSYEQYF	.	TRBV7-9	.	TRBJ2-7
TGTGCCAGCAGCCCCCGGGGGGCGCGGGCCGGGGAGCTGTTTTTT	CASSPRGARAGELFF	.	TRBV12-3/TRBV12-4	.	TRBJ2-2
TGTGCCAGCAGCTTACCCCCAGGACCGGCGGAGACCCAGTACTTC	CASSLPPGPAETQYF	few	TRBV7-9	.	TRBJ2-5
TGTGCCAGCAGTTCTAGCGGGGGCGTCGACAATGAGCAGTTCTTC	CASSSSGGVDNEQFF	.	TRBV12-3/TRBV12-4	TRBD2	TRBJ2-1
TGTGCCAGCCGAGAGGGATACATGAACACTGAAGCTTTCTTT	CASREGYMNTEAFF	.	TRBV6-5	.	TRBJ1-1
TGTGCCAGCAGCCAAGAGTGGGGAAGTGAAAAACTGTTTTTT	CASSQEWGSEKLFF	.	TRBV3-1	.	TRBJ1-4
TGCGCCAGCAGTTTCTTGGACAGACACTCCACCGGGGAGCTGTTTTTT	CASSFLDRHSTGELFF	.	TRBV23-1	.	TRBJ2-2
TGTGCCAGCAGGGGGCCAAGCATAGGAGAGACCCAGTACTTC	CASRGPSIGETQYF	few	TRBV7-6	.	TRBJ2-5
TGTGCCAGTAGTATAATCCAGCAGACCGGGGAGCTGTTTTTT	CASSIIQQTGELFF	.	TRBV19	.	TRBJ2-2
TGTGCCAGCAGTTACCGGAATCAGCCCCAGCATTTT	CASSYRNQPQHF	.	TRBV6-2/TRBV6-3	.	TRBJ1-5
TGTGCCAGCAGTTTTTTAAATTCACCCCTCCACTTT	CASSFLNSPLHF	few	TRBV12-3/TRBV12-4	.	TRBJ1-6
TGCAGTGCTAGGGGACGGTTGAACACTGAAGCTTTCTTT	CSARGRLNTEAFF	.	TRBV20-1	.	TRBJ1-1
TGCAGTGCTAGAAGGGGGCACGGGAACACTGAAGCTTTCTTT	CSARRGHGNTEAFF	.	TRBV20-1	TRBD1	TRBJ1-1
TGTGCCAGCAGCCAAGATCACTACCAAGAGACCCAGTACTTC	CASSQDHYQETQYF	few	TRBV3-1	.	TRBJ2-5
TGCAGCGTTGTCGGACTTGAAACGGGACTGGTGGATACGCAGTATTTT	CSVVGLETGLVDTQYF	.	TRBV29-1	.	TRBJ2-3
TGCGCCAGCAGCCAAGCTTCGGGGTTCCCCTACAATGAGCAGTTCTTC	CASSQASGFPYNEQFF	.	TRBV4-3	.	TRBJ2-1
TGCGCCAGCAGTGAGTCCGGGGCAGACCCCACAGATACGCAGTATTTT	CASSESGADPTDTQYF	.	TRBV10-1	.	TRBJ2-3
TGTGCCAGCAGCGCCGGACAGTTAAACACTGAAGCTTTCTTT	CASSAGQLNTEAFF	.	TRBV7-3	.	TRBJ1-1
TGTGCCAGCATGGGGGGAGCCCGTTACAATGAGCAGTTCTTC	CASMGGARYNEQFF	few	TRBV25-1	.	TRBJ2-1
TGTGCCAGCAGCGTGGGCGGGGGAGTTAGCACAGATACGCAGTATTTT	CASSVGGGVSTDTQYF	.	TRBV9	TRBD2	TRBJ2-3